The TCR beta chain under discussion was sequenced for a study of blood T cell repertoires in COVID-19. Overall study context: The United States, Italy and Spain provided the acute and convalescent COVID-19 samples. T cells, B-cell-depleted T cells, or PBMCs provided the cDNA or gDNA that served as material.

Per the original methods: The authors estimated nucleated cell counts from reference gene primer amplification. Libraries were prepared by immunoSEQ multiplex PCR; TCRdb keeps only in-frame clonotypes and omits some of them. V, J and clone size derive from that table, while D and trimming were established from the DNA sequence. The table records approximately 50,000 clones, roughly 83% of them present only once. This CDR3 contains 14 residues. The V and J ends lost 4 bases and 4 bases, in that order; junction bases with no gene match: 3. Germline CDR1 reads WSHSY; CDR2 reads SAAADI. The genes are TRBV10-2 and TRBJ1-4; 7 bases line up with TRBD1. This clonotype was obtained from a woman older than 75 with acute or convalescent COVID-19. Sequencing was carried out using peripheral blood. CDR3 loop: CASSAGTVNEKLFF. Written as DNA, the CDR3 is TGCGCCAGCAGTGCCGGGACAGTTAATGAAAAACTGTTTTTT.